These T cell receptor beta chains were read from a single sample in a study of OX40 agonist ivuxolimab in advanced cancers. Sequenced by immunoSEQ multiplex PCR; TCRdb stores in-frame clones only, minus some. The table records some 86,000 clones, approximately 88% of them present only once. This material consisted of CD4+ or CD8+ T cells sorted from blood, taken in a trial of the OX40 agonist ivuxolimab. These receptors were obtained from an adult with an advanced solid tumor such as melanoma, head and neck, liver or kidney cancer. Both conserved end residues are part of each CDR3. D genes are given only for firm matches. Size is stated for part of the rows, as once, few or many counts, or as a class when the clone is expanded.

D	size	J	V	CDR3	DNA
NA	NA	TRBJ2-3	TRBV11-3	CASSPSPQSTDTQYF	TGTGCCAGCAGCCCCAGCCCACAATCCACAGATACGCAGTATTTT
TRBD1	NA	TRBJ2-3	TRBV6-1	CASTPSPQGADTQYF	TGTGCCAGCACCCCATCCCCCCAGGGGGCAGATACGCAGTATTTT
NA	NA	TRBJ2-7	TRBV6-5	CASSRDRPWEQYF	TGTGCCAGCAGCCGCGACAGGCCTTGGGAGCAGTACTTC
NA	many	TRBJ1-1	TRBV20-1	CSVRYTEAFF	TGCAGTGTCCGGTACACTGAAGCTTTCTTT
NA	NA	TRBJ2-6	TRBV29-1	CSVSPSGANVLTF	TGCAGCGTTAGCCCCTCTGGGGCCAACGTCCTGACTTTC
TRBD2	NA	TRBJ2-3	TRBV6-1	CASSLAESTDTQYF	TGTGCCAGCAGTCTAGCGGAGAGCACAGATACGCAGTATTTT
NA	NA	TRBJ2-7	TRBV5-1	CASSPGGRSYEQYF	TGCGCCAGCAGCCCCGGAGGGAGGTCCTACGAGCAGTACTTC
NA	NA	TRBJ2-1	TRBV28	CASSTDRAAGSYNEQFF	TGTGCCAGCAGTACAGACCGGGCAGCGGGCTCCTACAATGAGCAGTTCTTC
NA	NA	TRBJ2-3	TRBV30	CAWSLRAEGTQYF	TGTGCCTGGAGTCTCCGGGCCGAAGGTACGCAGTATTTT
NA	NA	TRBJ2-7	TRBV7-7	CASSSDSLKQYF	TGTGCCAGCAGCTCGGACAGCCTGAAGCAGTACTTC
NA	NA	TRBJ2-6	TRBV6-5	CASTVRGGANVLTF	TGTGCCAGCACCGTCCGGGGGGGGGCCAACGTCCTGACTTTC
NA	NA	TRBJ2-7	TRBV5-1	CASSAWGEQYF	TGCGCCAGCAGCGCCTGGGGCGAGCAGTACTTC
TRBD2	NA	TRBJ2-2	TRBV5-1	CASSNLAGGTNTGELFF	TGCGCCAGCAGCAATCTAGCGGGGGGCACGAACACCGGGGAGCTGTTTTTT
NA	NA	TRBJ2-2	TRBV19	CASRGRTNTGELFF	TGTGCCAGTAGAGGACGTACGAACACCGGGGAGCTGTTTTTT
NA	NA	TRBJ1-2	TRBV4-1	CASSQAETVGYGYTF	TGCGCCAGCAGCCAAGCGGAGACAGTAGGATATGGCTACACCTTC
TRBD1	NA	TRBJ1-1	TRBV7-9	CASSIQRQGSGEAFF	TGTGCCAGCAGCATCCAGAGACAGGGTAGCGGTGAAGCTTTCTTT
TRBD2	NA	TRBJ2-7	TRBV7-6	CASSPKTSGESYEQYF	TGTGCCAGCAGCCCGAAGACTAGCGGAGAGTCCTACGAGCAGTACTTC
NA	NA	TRBJ1-4	TRBV27	CASSRSRGANEKLFF	TGTGCCAGCAGTCGGAGTAGGGGGGCTAATGAAAAACTGTTTTTT
NA	NA	TRBJ2-5	TRBV19	CASSIGPQEKATQYF	TGTGCCAGTAGTATAGGACCCCAGGAGAAGGCGACCCAGTACTTC
NA	NA	TRBJ2-3	TRBV10-3	CAISDIANTQYF	TGTGCCATCAGTGATATCGCCAATACGCAGTATTTT
TRBD2	NA	TRBJ2-3	TRBV9	CASSVASGGGGSDTQYF	TGTGCCAGCAGCGTAGCTTCAGGCGGGGGGGGTTCAGATACGCAGTATTTT
TRBD2	NA	TRBJ2-3	TRBV4-2	CASSQGTSGLYTDTQYF	TGTGCCAGCAGCCAAGGTACTAGCGGGTTATACACAGATACGCAGTATTTT
NA	few	TRBJ1-1	TRBV16	CASSALRGNTEAFF	TGTGCCAGCAGCGCTCTGAGGGGGAACACTGAAGCTTTCTTT
NA	NA	TRBJ2-5	TRBV5-1	CASSLATAGETQYF	TGCGCCAGCAGCTTGGCGACGGCCGGGGAGACCCAGTACTTC
TRBD2	NA	TRBJ2-2	TRBV4-2	CASSQAFGTSGGELFF	TGTGCCAGCAGCCAAGCCTTCGGGACTAGCGGGGGGGAGCTGTTTTTT
NA	NA	TRBJ2-3	TRBV29-1	CSVDNPQASTDTQYF	TGCAGCGTTGACAATCCCCAGGCAAGCACAGATACGCAGTATTTT
NA	NA	TRBJ2-3	TRBV7-9	CASSVPTDTQYF	TGTGCCAGCAGCGTACCCACAGATACGCAGTATTTT
TRBD1	NA	TRBJ2-7	TRBV5-1	CASSLRDSYEQYF	TGCGCCAGCAGCCTCCGGGACAGCTACGAGCAGTACTTC
NA	NA	TRBJ1-5	TRBV6-5	CASSKTGGGNQPQHF	TGTGCCAGCAGCAAAACGGGGGGGGGCAATCAGCCCCAGCATTTT
NA	NA	TRBJ2-4	TRBV28	CASRSLILAKNIQYF	TGTGCCAGCAGATCACTGATCCTAGCCAAAAACATTCAGTACTTC
NA	few	TRBJ2-3	TRBV27	CASSQKRADTQYF	TGTGCCAGCTCCCAGAAGCGTGCAGATACGCAGTATTTT
NA	NA	TRBJ1-3	TRBV7-2	CASTQWGSGNTIYF	TGTGCCAGCACCCAATGGGGTAGTGGAAACACCATATATTTT
NA	NA	TRBJ1-1	TRBV7-9	CASSLIEQGEAFF	TGTGCCAGCAGCTTAATCGAACAGGGCGAAGCTTTCTTT
TRBD1	NA	TRBJ1-4	TRBV19	CASTTGGDNEKLFF	TGTGCCAGTACTACAGGGGGCGATAATGAAAAACTGTTTTTT
NA	NA	TRBJ2-3	TRBV2	CASSVSGPSTDTQYF	TGTGCCAGCAGTGTGTCGGGGCCGTCCACAGATACGCAGTATTTT
NA	NA	TRBJ2-3	TRBV18	CASSPLGGMTDTQYF	TGTGCCAGCTCACCACTAGGGGGAATGACAGATACGCAGTATTTT
NA	NA	TRBJ1-2	TRBV27	CASSLHGTYGYTF	TGTGCCAGCAGTTTGCACGGTACCTATGGCTACACCTTC
TRBD1	NA	TRBJ2-5	TRBV27	CASSSTGVRRETQYF	TGTGCCAGCAGTTCGACAGGGGTCAGGCGAGAGACCCAGTACTTC
TRBD2	NA	TRBJ2-2	TRBV19	CATNIGGMVEGELFF	TGTGCCACCAACATCGGGGGGATGGTTGAAGGGGAGCTGTTTTTT
NA	NA	TRBJ1-1	TRBV6-5	CASSYTQGGWGREAFF	TGTGCCAGCAGTTACACTCAAGGGGGATGGGGCAGGGAAGCTTTCTTT
NA	NA	TRBJ2-1	TRBV5-6	CASSSVGGNEQFF	TGTGCCAGCAGCTCGGTAGGAGGCAATGAGCAGTTCTTC
NA	NA	TRBJ1-4	TRBV7-6	CASSLGLGEKLFF	TGTGCCAGCAGCTTAGGGCTTGGTGAAAAACTGTTTTTT
TRBD1	NA	TRBJ1-5	TRBV5-1	CASSLTGGLDQPQHF	TGCGCCAGCAGCTTGACAGGGGGGTTGGATCAGCCCCAGCATTTT
TRBD2	once	TRBJ2-3	TRBV10-2	CASSDGLAGVADTQYF	TGCGCCAGCAGTGACGGACTAGCGGGAGTGGCAGATACGCAGTATTTT
TRBD1	NA	TRBJ2-1	TRBV29-1	CSVGPGGFF	TGCAGCGTTGGGCCAGGGGGGTTCTTC
NA	NA	TRBJ2-1	TRBV2	CASSVQGRGNEQFF	TGTGCCAGCAGTGTACAGGGGAGGGGCAATGAGCAGTTCTTC